Sequencing of this T cell receptor beta chain was carried out in a study of blood T cell repertoires in COVID-19. Source study methods: Cell counts per sample came from amplifying reference gene primers. TCRdb keeps only in-frame clones here, not all; method: immunoSEQ multiplex PCR. V, J and clone size are taken as reported in that table, and D and trimming were inferred from the DNA itself. The sample records some 200,000 clones, about four fifths being singletons. The V gene's germline CDR1 is SGHVS and CDR2 FQNEAQ. This CDR3 has 15 residues. The V segment lost 5 bases and the J segment 7 bases; nucleotides outside the gene matches: 6.

The sequence was obtained from a woman aged 55-69 years with acute or convalescent COVID-19. Sequenced material: peripheral blood. The chain joins TRBV7-8 to TRBJ2-2; 11 bases map to TRBD2. CDR3 DNA: TGTGCCAGCAGCCGAGACCTAGCGGGGGGCGGGGAGCTGTTTTTT. It yields the protein CASSRDLAGGGELFF.